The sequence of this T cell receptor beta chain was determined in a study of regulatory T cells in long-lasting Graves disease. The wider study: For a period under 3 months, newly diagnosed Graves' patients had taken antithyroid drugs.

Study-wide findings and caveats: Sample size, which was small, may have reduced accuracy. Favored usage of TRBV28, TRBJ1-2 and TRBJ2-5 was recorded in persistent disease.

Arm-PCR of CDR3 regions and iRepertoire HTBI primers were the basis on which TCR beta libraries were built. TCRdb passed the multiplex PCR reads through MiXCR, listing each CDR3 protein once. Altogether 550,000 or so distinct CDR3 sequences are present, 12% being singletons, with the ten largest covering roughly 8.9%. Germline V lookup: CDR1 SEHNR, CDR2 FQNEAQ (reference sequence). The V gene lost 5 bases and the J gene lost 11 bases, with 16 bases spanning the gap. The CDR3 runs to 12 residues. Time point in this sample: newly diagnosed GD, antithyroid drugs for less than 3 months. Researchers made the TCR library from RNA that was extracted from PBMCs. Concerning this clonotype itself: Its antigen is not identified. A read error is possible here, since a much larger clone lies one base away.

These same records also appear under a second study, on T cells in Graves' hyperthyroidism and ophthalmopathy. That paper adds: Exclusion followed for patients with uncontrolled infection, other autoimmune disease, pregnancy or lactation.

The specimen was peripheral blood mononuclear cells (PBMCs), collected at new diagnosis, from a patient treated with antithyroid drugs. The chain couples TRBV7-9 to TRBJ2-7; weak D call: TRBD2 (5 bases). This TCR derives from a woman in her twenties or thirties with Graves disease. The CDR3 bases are TGTGCCAGCAGCAAACGCGCTTCGGAGGAGTACTTC. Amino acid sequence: CASSKRASEEYF.